Listed below are T cell receptor beta chains from one sample, sequenced in a study of identical twins. TCRdb independently ran MiXCR on the 5' RACE reads; one entry per CDR3 protein. Of under 250,000 distinct CDR3 sequences listed, around 7.6% are singletons. This sample also appeared in a second study, on yellow fever vaccine responses in identical twins.

Sequenced: CD8+ T cells sorted from blood. These TCRs come from a woman aged 18-29 years in good health. CDR3s include the opening cysteine and the closing phenylalanine or tryptophan. The D gene is left open where the match is weak. Size is omitted from some rows. Given values are once, few, many or a class for expanded clones.

cdr3_nt,cdr3_aa,d_call,clone_size,v_call,j_call
TGCGCCAGCAGCCAAGAATTGGTCCTCGAGCAGTACTTC,CASSQELVLEQYF,NA,many,TRBV4-1,TRBJ2-7
TGTGCCATCAGTGATGGGACTAGCGGAAAAGAGACCCAGTACTTC,CAISDGTSGKETQYF,TRBD2,medium-sized,TRBV10-3,TRBJ2-5
TGTGCCTGCACCCAGGCTCTCTCCGGGGTATACTTATCCACCGGGGAGCTGTTTTTT,CACTQALSGVYLSTGELFF,NA,NA,TRBV3-1,TRBJ2-2
TGTGCCAGCAGCGGGACAGGGCCTAATGAAAAACTGTTTTTT,CASSGTGPNEKLFF,TRBD1,NA,TRBV12-3/TRBV12-4,TRBJ1-4
TGCAGCGTTTTCCGCGACTACAATGAGCAGTTCTTC,CSVFRDYNEQFF,NA,many,TRBV29-1,TRBJ2-1
TGTGCCAGCAGTTCGACCACCCCTAGCGGGAGCGGAGAGCAGTACTTC,CASSSTTPSGSGEQYF,TRBD2,many,TRBV27,TRBJ2-7
TGTGCCAGCAGTGGGGACATCACGGAAAAACTGTTTTTT,CASSGDITEKLFF,NA,NA,TRBV25-1,TRBJ1-4
TGTGCCAGCAGCTGGGAGGGGCCTAACAATGAGCAGTTCTTC,CASSWEGPNNEQFF,TRBD2,many,TRBV4-2,TRBJ2-1
TGCAGCGTCGAAGTACCACTCCCCCATGAGCAGTTCTTC,CSVEVPLPHEQFF,NA,NA,TRBV29-1,TRBJ2-1
TGTGCCAGCACGGACAGGAACACCGGGGAGCTGTTTTTT,CASTDRNTGELFF,NA,many,TRBV7-9,TRBJ2-2
TGTGCCAGCAGCCCTAACGACCCGGGACTAGCCGGAGGGGGCGGGGAGCTGTTTTTT,CASSPNDPGLAGGGGELFF,TRBD2,few,TRBV7-3,TRBJ2-2
TGTGCCAGCAGCGGGCGGACAGACTTAGCCAAAAACATTCAGTACTTC,CASSGRTDLAKNIQYF,NA,many,TRBV7-2,TRBJ2-4
TGCAGTGCTGGGGGCACTAGCGGTTACAATGAGCAGTTCTTC,CSAGGTSGYNEQFF,TRBD2,many,TRBV20-1,TRBJ2-1
TGTGCCAGCAGTCTCCCGGACAGGGGGACTGAAGCTTTCTTT,CASSLPDRGTEAFF,TRBD1,many,TRBV6-1,TRBJ1-1
TGTGCCAGCAGTTTAGCGGGAGGAGGATACGAGCAGTACTTC,CASSLAGGGYEQYF,NA,many,TRBV12-3/TRBV12-4,TRBJ2-7
TGTGCCAGCAGCTTGGGACAGCTCTACGAGCAGTACTTC,CASSLGQLYEQYF,TRBD1,many,TRBV7-8,TRBJ2-7
TGTGCCAGCAGCTTAAAGCTGACTAATTCACCCCTCCACTTT,CASSLKLTNSPLHF,NA,NA,TRBV13,TRBJ1-6
TGCGCCAGCAGCCCACTAGCGGGAGACGGGGATACGCAGTATTTT,CASSPLAGDGDTQYF,TRBD2,NA,TRBV5-1,TRBJ2-3
TGTGCCAGCAGCGGTGGATTCACCTACGAGCAGTACTTC,CASSGGFTYEQYF,NA,few,TRBV11-2,TRBJ2-7
TGTGCCAGCAGCTCCCCACAGGGGGAGAACACTGAAGCTTTCTTT,CASSSPQGENTEAFF,TRBD1,few,TRBV7-6,TRBJ1-1
TGCAGCGTTAGACAGGGGAACGATGAGCAGTTCTTC,CSVRQGNDEQFF,TRBD1,NA,TRBV29-1,TRBJ2-1
NA,CASSKALFGQGSGELFF,NA,many,TRBV21-1,TRBJ2-2
TGTGCCAGCAGCTCGGGACTAGCGGGGGGGAGGGATGAGCAGTTCTTC,CASSSGLAGGRDEQFF,TRBD2,many,TRBV5-5,TRBJ2-1
TGTGCCAGTAGTATTTGGAGAACCGGGGAGCTGTTTTTT,CASSIWRTGELFF,NA,few,TRBV19,TRBJ2-2
TGTGCCAGCAGCCCCGGTACGGAGGGGGCCTACTCAAATTCACCCCTCCACTTT,CASSPGTEGAYSNSPLHF,TRBD1,NA,TRBV14,TRBJ1-6
TGCAGTGCTAGAGATGAAGGGGTCTCTGGAAACACCATATATTTT,CSARDEGVSGNTIYF,NA,many,TRBV20-1,TRBJ1-3
TGTGCCAGCAGTGACTCTGTCGAGGGGACGCAGTATTTT,CASSDSVEGTQYF,NA,few,TRBV6-4,TRBJ2-3
TGCGCCAGCAGTGAAGATCCGAACACTGAAGCTTTCTTT,CASSEDPNTEAFF,NA,many,TRBV10-1,TRBJ1-1
TGCGCCAGCAGACTAGCGGGACCGCTGTGGGAGCAGTTCTTC,CASRLAGPLWEQFF,TRBD2,NA,TRBV5-1,TRBJ2-1
TGCGCCAGCAGCCAAGCGTCGCGGGGCCCTGGGCCCACAGATACGCAGTATTTT,CASSQASRGPGPTDTQYF,NA,NA,TRBV4-1,TRBJ2-3
TGTGCCACCAGTGACCGGGGACTAGCGGGAGGGCCGTCAGATACGCAGTATTTT,CATSDRGLAGGPSDTQYF,TRBD2,NA,TRBV24-1,TRBJ2-3
TGTGCCAGCAGCTTGAGGGCCGAGCAGTGCTTC,CASSLRAEQCF,NA,NA,TRBV5-6,TRBJ2-7
TGCAGTGCCCAGAGGGGCTACACTGAAGCTTTCTTT,CSAQRGYTEAFF,NA,many,TRBV20-1,TRBJ1-1
TGTGCCAGCAGTTACGATTACCCAGGGGGCGAGCAGTACTTC,CASSYDYPGGEQYF,TRBD1,NA,TRBV6-5,TRBJ2-7
TGTGCCAGCAGCTTAATAGAGACCCAGTACTTC,CASSLIETQYF,NA,many,TRBV11-2,TRBJ2-5
TGTGCCAGCAGTTTTTCTGGAAGGAGAGTCTCTGGGGCCAACGTCCTGACTTTC,CASSFSGRRVSGANVLTF,NA,NA,TRBV27,TRBJ2-6
TGTGCCAGCAGCTTAGAGCGGACAGATACGCAGTATTTT,CASSLERTDTQYF,NA,NA,TRBV7-6,TRBJ2-3
TGTGCCAGCAGCCAAGAGGGGATAACGAATCAGCCCCAGCATTTT,CASSQEGITNQPQHF,NA,few,TRBV3-1,TRBJ1-5
TGCAGCGTTGAATGGGAGGACATCTCCAACACCATATATTTT,CSVEWEDISNTIYF,NA,many,TRBV29-1,TRBJ1-3
TGTGCCAGCAGTTACTCAAAGGGAGGTGGCTACACCTTC,CASSYSKGGGYTF,NA,few,TRBV6-5,TRBJ1-2
TGTGCCACCAGCCCGCGGGCTAGCGGGACCCACGAGCAGTACTTC,CATSPRASGTHEQYF,TRBD2,NA,TRBV15,TRBJ2-7
TGTGCCAGCAGTTACGGGACCCAGAACACCGGGGAGCTGTTTTTT,CASSYGTQNTGELFF,NA,NA,TRBV6-5,TRBJ2-2
TGTGCCAGCAGTCGCGGGGGCCCCTACGAGCAGTACTTC,CASSRGGPYEQYF,NA,NA,TRBV27,TRBJ2-7
TGTGCCAGCAGTCTAGCTAGCGGGGGGTTTGAGACCCAGTACTTC,CASSLASGGFETQYF,TRBD2,NA,TRBV12-3/TRBV12-4,TRBJ2-5
TGTGCCAGCAGTGACTCCGACAGAGGCAATCAGCCCCAGCATTTT,CASSDSDRGNQPQHF,NA,many,TRBV25-1,TRBJ1-5
TGTGCCAGCAGCTTAGGGGTCGGGACTAATGAAAAACTGTTTTTT,CASSLGVGTNEKLFF,NA,many,TRBV11-2,TRBJ1-4
TGTGCCAGCAGCGTAGATGGGGCTATGAATGAGCAGTTCTTC,CASSVDGAMNEQFF,NA,many,TRBV9,TRBJ2-1
TGCGCCAGCAGCTCATCACCGGGACAGGGTTTCACAGATACGCAGTATTTT,CASSSSPGQGFTDTQYF,TRBD1,many,TRBV5-1,TRBJ2-3
TGTGCCAGCAGTTCCTTACTAGCGGGAGTGGGGAATGAGCAGTTCTTC,CASSSLLAGVGNEQFF,TRBD2,few,TRBV12-3/TRBV12-4,TRBJ2-1
TGCGCCAGCAGCTTGGAGTCTTACTCTGGAAACACCATATATTTT,CASSLESYSGNTIYF,NA,few,TRBV5-1,TRBJ1-3
TGTGCCAGCAGGAGGAGCCGGGAGCTGTTTTTT,CASRRSRELFF,NA,many,TRBV2,TRBJ2-2
TGCGCCAGCAGCCAAGAGAGGAGGGAAGCCAAAAACATTCAGTACTTC,CASSQERREAKNIQYF,NA,many,TRBV4-1,TRBJ2-4
TGTGCCAGCAGCCAAGATCCTCGACTAGCGGGGGGGCGCGACAATGAGCAGTTCTTC,CASSQDPRLAGGRDNEQFF,TRBD2,few,TRBV3-1,TRBJ2-1